The source of this TCR beta chain is a study of cytomegalovirus exposure and HLA in healthy donors. Overall study findings and caveats: A few V segments could not be told apart, such as TRBV6-2 and TRBV6-3, and were left out. Analysis was carried out at a later point, and it linked a missense DCLRE1C variant to TCR beta V- and J-gene trimming. Many donors carried some public TCRs, although rarity characterized most TCR sequences.

The CDR3 length is 14 residues. V lost 6 bases and J lost 1, with 10 bases in between. The germline CDR1 and CDR2 sequences are SEHNR and FQNEAQ (reference sequence). This clone has only a few counts. The antigen remains undetermined. The primer mix had 60 Vbeta and 13 Jbeta primers. TCRdb's table, derived via immunoSEQ multiplex PCR, lists solely in-frame clones and lacks some. This table holds 150,000 or so clones, 55% to 75% found once. The clonotype comes from a human donor in good health. What was sequenced was PBMCs. The chain has TRBV7-9 and TRBJ1-5; the D is unclear. The CDR3 sequence: CASSLDMSNQPQHF. The DNA of the CDR3 is TGTGCCAGCAGTCTTGACATGAGCAATCAGCCCCAGCATTTT.